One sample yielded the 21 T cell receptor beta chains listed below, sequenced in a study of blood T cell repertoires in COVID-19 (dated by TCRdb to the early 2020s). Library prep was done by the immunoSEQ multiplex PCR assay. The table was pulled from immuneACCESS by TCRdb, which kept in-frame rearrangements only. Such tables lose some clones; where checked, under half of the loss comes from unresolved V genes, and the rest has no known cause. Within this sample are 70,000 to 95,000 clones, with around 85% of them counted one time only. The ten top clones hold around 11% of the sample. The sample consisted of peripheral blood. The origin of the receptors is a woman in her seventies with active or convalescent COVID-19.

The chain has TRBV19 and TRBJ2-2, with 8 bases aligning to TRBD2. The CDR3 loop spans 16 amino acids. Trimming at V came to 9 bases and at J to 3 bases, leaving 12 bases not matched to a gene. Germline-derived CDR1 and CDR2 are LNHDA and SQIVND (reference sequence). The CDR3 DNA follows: TGTGCCAGCACACGGGAGGGTGGGCAGTACACCGGGGAGCTGTTTTTT. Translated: CASTREGGQYTGELFF.

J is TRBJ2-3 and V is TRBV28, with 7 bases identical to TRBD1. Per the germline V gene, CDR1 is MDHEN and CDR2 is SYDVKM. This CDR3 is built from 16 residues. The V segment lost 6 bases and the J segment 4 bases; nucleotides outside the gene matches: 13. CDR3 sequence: CASSQQTGRMADTQYF. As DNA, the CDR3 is TGTGCCAGCAGCCAACAGACAGGGCGGATGGCAGATACGCAGTATTTT. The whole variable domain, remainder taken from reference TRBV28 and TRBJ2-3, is DVKVTQSSRYLVKRTGEKVFLECVQDMDHENMFWYRQDPGLGLRLIYFSYDVKMKEKGDIPEGYSVSREKKERFSLILESASTNQTSMYLCASSQQTGRMADTQYFGPGTRLTVL.

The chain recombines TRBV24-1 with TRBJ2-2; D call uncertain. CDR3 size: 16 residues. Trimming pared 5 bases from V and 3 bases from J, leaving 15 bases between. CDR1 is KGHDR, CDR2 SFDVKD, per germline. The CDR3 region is CATSGFSQAYTGELFF. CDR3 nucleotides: TGTGCCACCAGTGGCTTTAGTCAGGCGTACACCGGGGAGCTGTTTTTT.

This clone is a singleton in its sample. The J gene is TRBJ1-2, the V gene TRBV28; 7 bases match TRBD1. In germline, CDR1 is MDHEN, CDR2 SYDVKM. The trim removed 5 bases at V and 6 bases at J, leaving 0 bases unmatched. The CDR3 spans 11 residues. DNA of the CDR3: TGTGCCAGCAGTGACAGGGATGGCTACACCTTC. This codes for CASSDRDGYTF.

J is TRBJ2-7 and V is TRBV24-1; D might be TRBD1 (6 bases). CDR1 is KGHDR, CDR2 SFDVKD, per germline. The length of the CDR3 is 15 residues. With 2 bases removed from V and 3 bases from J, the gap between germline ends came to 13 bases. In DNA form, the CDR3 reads TGTGCCACCAGTGATTCTCGACAGGCCAACTACGAGCAGTACTTC. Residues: CATSDSRQANYEQYF.

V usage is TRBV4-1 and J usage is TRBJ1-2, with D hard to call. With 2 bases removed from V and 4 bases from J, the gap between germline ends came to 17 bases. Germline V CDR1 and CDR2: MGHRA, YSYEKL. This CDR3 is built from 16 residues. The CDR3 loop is CASSQTSAGKLYGYTF. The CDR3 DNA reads TGCGCCAGCAGCCAAACCTCAGCCGGGAAACTCTATGGCTACACCTTC.

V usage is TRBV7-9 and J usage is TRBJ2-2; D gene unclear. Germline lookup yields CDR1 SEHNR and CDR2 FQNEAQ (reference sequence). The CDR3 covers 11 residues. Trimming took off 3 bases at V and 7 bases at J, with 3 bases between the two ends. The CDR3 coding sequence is TGTGCCAGCAGCTTTCTCGGGGAGCTGTTTTTT. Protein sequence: CASSFLGELFF.

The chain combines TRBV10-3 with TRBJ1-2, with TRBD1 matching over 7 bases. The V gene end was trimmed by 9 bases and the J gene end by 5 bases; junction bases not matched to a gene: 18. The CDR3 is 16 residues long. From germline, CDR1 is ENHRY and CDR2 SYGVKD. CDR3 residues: CAIPTGSRGNTYGYTF. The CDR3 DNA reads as TGTGCCATTCCGACAGGGTCGAGGGGGAATACTTATGGCTACACCTTC.

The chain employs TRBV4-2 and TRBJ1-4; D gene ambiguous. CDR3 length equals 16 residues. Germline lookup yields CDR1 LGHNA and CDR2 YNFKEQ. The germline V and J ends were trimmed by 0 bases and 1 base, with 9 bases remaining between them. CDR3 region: CASSQENTVTNEKLFF. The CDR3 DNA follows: TGTGCCAGCAGCCAAGAGAATACAGTAACTAATGAAAAACTGTTTTTT.

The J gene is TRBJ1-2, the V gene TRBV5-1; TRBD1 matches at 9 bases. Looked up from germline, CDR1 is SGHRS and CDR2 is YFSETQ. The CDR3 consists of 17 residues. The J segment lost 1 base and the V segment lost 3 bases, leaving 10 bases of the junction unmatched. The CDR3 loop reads CASSSAKGQGFNYGYTF. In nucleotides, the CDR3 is TGCGCCAGCAGCTCGGCAAAAGGACAGGGGTTTAACTATGGCTACACCTTC.

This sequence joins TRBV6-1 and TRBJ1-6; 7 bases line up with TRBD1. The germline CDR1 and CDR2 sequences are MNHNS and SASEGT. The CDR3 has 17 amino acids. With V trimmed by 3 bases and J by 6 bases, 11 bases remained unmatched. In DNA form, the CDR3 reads TGTGCCAGCAGTGACGCCCTAACGACAGGGAGTAATTCACCCCTCCACTTT. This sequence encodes CASSDALTTGSNSPLHF.

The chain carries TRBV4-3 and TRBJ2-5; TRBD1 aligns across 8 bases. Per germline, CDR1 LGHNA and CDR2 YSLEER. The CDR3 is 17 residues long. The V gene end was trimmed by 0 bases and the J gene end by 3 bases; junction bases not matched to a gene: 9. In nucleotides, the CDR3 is TGCGCCAGCAGCCAAGATTCCCCAGGGGGCCGTGAAGAGACCCAGTACTTC. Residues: CASSQDSPGGREETQYF.

CDR3 nucleotide sequence: TGCGCCAGCAGCTTGGGATCTACCTACGAGCAGTACTTC. This sequence encodes CASSLGSTYEQYF. This chain uses TRBV5-1 with TRBJ2-7; unclear D gene. Germline lookup yields CDR1 SGHRS and CDR2 YFSETQ. V dropped 0 bases and J dropped 2 bases, with 6 bases sitting between them. This CDR3 has 13 amino acids.

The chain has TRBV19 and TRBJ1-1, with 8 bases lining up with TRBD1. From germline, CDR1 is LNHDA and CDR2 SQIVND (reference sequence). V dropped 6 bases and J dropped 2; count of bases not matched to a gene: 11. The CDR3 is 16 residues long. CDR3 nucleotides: TGTGCCAGTAGACCAGACCTCAGGGGGCTAAACACTGAAGCTTTCTTT. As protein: CASRPDLRGLNTEAFF.

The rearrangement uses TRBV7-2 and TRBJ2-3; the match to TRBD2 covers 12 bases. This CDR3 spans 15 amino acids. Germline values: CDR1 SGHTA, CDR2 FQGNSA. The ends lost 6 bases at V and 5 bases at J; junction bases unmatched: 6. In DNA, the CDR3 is TGTGCCAGCAGTCGCGCTAGCGGGGGGGGAGATACGCAGTATTTT. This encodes CASSRASGGGDTQYF.

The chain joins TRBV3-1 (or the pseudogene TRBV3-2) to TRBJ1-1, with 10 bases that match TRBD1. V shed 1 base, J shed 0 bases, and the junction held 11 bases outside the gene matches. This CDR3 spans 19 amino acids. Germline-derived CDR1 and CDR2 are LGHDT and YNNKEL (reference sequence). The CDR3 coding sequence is TGTGCCAGCAGCCAAGGCCCTGACAGGGGGCTCGCTATGAACACTGAAGCTTTCTTT. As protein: CASSQGPDRGLAMNTEAFF.

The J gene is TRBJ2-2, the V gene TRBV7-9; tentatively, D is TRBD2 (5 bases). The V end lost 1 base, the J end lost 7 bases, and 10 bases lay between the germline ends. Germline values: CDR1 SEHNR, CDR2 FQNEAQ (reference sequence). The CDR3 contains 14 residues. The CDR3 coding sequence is TGTGCCAGCAGCTTAGGACGGGAAGGCGGGGAGCTGTTTTTT. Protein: CASSLGREGGELFF.

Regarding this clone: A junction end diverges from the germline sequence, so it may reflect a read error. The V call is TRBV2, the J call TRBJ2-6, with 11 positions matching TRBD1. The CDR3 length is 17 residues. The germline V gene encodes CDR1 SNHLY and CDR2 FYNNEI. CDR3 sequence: CASREGQGAPGANVLTF. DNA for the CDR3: TGTGCCAGCAGGGAAGGACAGGGGGCCCCTGGGGCCAACGTCCTGACTTTC.

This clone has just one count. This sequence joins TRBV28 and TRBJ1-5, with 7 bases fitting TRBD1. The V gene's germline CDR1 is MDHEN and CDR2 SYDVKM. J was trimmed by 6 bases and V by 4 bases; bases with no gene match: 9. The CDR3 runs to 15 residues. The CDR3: CASSSTGVQGQPQHF. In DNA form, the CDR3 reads TGTGCCAGCAGTTCAACAGGGGTTCAGGGTCAGCCCCAGCATTTT.

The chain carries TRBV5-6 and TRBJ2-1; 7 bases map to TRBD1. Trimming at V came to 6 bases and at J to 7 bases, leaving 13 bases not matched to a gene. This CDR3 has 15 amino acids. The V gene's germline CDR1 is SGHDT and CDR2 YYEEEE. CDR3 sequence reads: CASNPQGVVVNEQFF. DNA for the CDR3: TGTGCCAGCAACCCCCAGGGGGTAGTGGTGAATGAGCAGTTCTTC.

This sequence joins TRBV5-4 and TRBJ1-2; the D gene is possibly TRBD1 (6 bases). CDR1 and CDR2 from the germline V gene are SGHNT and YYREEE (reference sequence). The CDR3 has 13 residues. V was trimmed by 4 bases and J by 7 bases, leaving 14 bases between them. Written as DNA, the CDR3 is TGTGCCAGCAGCGGCCCAGGGGTTAGTGGCTACACCTTC. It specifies CASSGPGVSGYTF.